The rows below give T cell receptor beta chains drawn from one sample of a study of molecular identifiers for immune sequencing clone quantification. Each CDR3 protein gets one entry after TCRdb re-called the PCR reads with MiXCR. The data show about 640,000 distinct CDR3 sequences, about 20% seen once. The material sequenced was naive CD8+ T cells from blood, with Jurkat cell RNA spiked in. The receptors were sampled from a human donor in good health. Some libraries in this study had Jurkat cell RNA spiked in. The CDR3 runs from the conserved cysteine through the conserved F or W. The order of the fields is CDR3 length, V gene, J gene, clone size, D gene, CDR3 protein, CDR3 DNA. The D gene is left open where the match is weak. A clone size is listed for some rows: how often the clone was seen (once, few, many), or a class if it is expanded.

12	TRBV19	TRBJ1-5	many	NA	CASTSGGQPQHF	TGTGCCAGTACCTCTGGGGGGCAGCCCCAGCATTTT
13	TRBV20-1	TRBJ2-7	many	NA	CSAKDGKRYEQYF	TGCAGTGCCAAGGACGGTAAGCGGTACGAGCAGTACTTC
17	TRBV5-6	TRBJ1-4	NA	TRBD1	CASSNDRGLSTNEKLFF	TGTGCCAGCAGTAACGACAGGGGGCTTTCCACTAATGAAAAACTGTTTTTT
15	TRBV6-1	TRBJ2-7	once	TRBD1	CASRGIGTGGCEQYF	TGTGCCAGCAGGGGTATAGGGACAGGGGGATGCGAGCAGTACTTC
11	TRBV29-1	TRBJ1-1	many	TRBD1	CSVGESGGAFF	TGCAGCGTTGGGGAATCAGGGGGAGCTTTCTTT
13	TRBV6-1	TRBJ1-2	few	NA	CATGDTPNYGYTF	TGTGCCACGGGGGACACCCCTAACTATGGCTACACCTTC
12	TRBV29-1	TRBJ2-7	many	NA	CSVGPGRDEQYF	TGCAGCGTTGGACCTGGCAGGGACGAGCAGTACTTC
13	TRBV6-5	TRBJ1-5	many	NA	CASSYGGTQPQHF	TGTGCCAGCAGTTATGGGGGAACTCAGCCCCAGCATTTT
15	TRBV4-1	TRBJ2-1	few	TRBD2	CASSQYSGRGNEQFF	TGCGCCAGCAGCCAATATAGCGGGAGAGGCAATGAGCAGTTCTTC
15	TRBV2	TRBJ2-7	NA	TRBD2	CASSEISGVWNEQYF	TGTGCCAGCAGCGAGATTAGCGGGGTATGGAACGAGCAGTACTTC
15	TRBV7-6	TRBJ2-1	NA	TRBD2	CASSILAGTGNEQFF	TGTGCCAGCAGCATCCTAGCGGGGACGGGGAATGAGCAGTTCTTC
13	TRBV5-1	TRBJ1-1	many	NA	CASSLAEAGEAFF	TGCGCCAGCAGCTTGGCCGAGGCAGGGGAAGCTTTCTTT
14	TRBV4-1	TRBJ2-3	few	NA	CASSQIGYTDTQYF	TGCGCCAGCAGCCAGATAGGGTACACAGATACGCAGTATTTT